The 29 T cell receptor beta chains below were found in one sample sequenced in a study of T cell responses to AZD1222 COVID-19 vaccine. Sequencing was performed with immunoSEQ multiplex PCR; in TCRdb, only in-frame clones are kept and a portion is missing. This table has about 96,000 clones, roughly nine tenths appearing once. Sequences were derived from peripheral blood, sampled on day 0 of AZD1222 vaccination. The receptors here all came from an adult in good health.

The chain joins TRBV5-7 to TRBJ2-7; 9 positions agree with TRBD1. TRBV5-7 is classed as an ORF, of uncertain function. Trimming at V came to 4 bases and at J to 1 base, leaving 3 bases not matched to a gene. The CDR3 runs 14 residues. CDR3 sequence (DNA): TGTGCCAGCAGCGCCGGACAGGGGTCCTACGAGCAGTACTTC. Protein product: CASSAGQGSYEQYF.

The chain links TRBV6-2 or TRBV6-3 to TRBJ2-3; D gene uncertain. The germline V gene has CDR1 MNHEY and CDR2 SVGEGT. The V and J ends lost 3 bases and 6 bases respectively, with 13 bases between them. The CDR3 extends over 14 amino acids. The CDR3 loop reads CASSYGQVWDTQYF. CDR3 nucleotides: TGTGCCAGCAGTTATGGCCAGGTGTGGGATACGCAGTATTTT.

The chain carries TRBV4-2 and TRBJ2-7; 9 bases line up with TRBD1. V shed 1 base and J 4 bases; nucleotides not matched to a gene: 5. Looked up from germline, CDR1 is LGHNA and CDR2 is YNFKEQ. There are 15 residues in the CDR3. The CDR3 DNA is TGTGCCAGCAGCCAAGCAACGGGGACAGGGTACGAGCAGTACTTC. It specifies CASSQATGTGYEQYF.

The chain combines TRBV5-1 with TRBJ2-1; 7 nucleotides agree with TRBD1. There are 15 residues in the CDR3. V gave up 4 bases and J gave up 0 bases; unmatched junction bases: 4. Germline V gene sequence: CDR1 SGHRS, CDR2 YFSETQ. The CDR3 nucleotides are TGCGCCAGCAGCCCACAGGGGAACTCCTACAATGAGCAGTTCTTC. Translation: CASSPQGNSYNEQFF.

This clone was seen a handful of times. The chain is built from TRBV12-2 and TRBJ1-2; the table calls TRBD1, which could not be checked here. TRBV12-2 is assigned pseudogene status. The CDR3 runs 15 residues. In nucleotides, the CDR3 is TGTGCAAGTCGCCCCACAGGGGGGATCGGCTATGGCTACACCTTC. This encodes CASRPTGGIGYGYTF.

The chain uses TRBV5-8 and TRBJ2-7; tentatively, D is TRBD1 (6 bases). The CDR3 length is 15 residues. CDR1 SGHTS and CDR2 YDEGEE come from the germline V gene. V gave up 4 bases and J gave up 2 bases, with 16 bases separating them. This CDR3 is CASSPWTERAYEQYF. The CDR3, as DNA: TGTGCCAGCAGCCCGTGGACAGAAAGGGCCTACGAGCAGTACTTC.

The chain carries TRBV7-9 and TRBJ2-7; D unresolved. Germline loops: CDR1 SEHNR, CDR2 FQNEAQ (reference sequence). The CDR3 spans 11 residues. The germline V and J ends were trimmed by 5 bases and 3 bases, with 5 bases remaining between them. The chain's CDR3 is CASSLNYEQYF. CDR3 nucleotides: TGTGCCAGCAGCCTCAACTACGAGCAGTACTTC.

CDR3 in DNA: TGTGCCGGGGGCGGTGGACTTTCAACTAATGAAAAACTGTTTTTT. It specifies CAGGGGLSTNEKLFF. The chain uses TRBV28 and TRBJ1-4, with D perhaps matching TRBD1 (6 bases). Per the germline V gene, CDR1 is MDHEN and CDR2 is SYDVKM. The CDR3 covers 15 residues. Trimming shortened V by 11 bases and J by 0 bases, and 16 bases separated the two germline ends.

The chain is built from TRBV4-3 and TRBJ2-2; a possible D gene is TRBD2 (5 bases). Trimming removed 1 base at V and 8 bases at J, with 17 bases between. Germline V gene sequence: CDR1 LGHNA, CDR2 YSLEER. This CDR3 has 16 residues. CDR3 amino acids: CASSQGPHQAVGELFF. The CDR3 DNA reads TGCGCCAGCAGCCAAGGTCCCCATCAAGCGGTTGGGGAGCTGTTTTTT.

V gene TRBV19 combines with J gene TRBJ1-5; 8 bases match TRBD1. V lost 7 bases and J lost 4; bases outside the gene matches: 6. This CDR3 is 14 amino acids long. The germline gives CDR1 LNHDA, CDR2 SQIVND (reference sequence). The CDR3 nucleotides are TGTGCCAGTACCCCGAGACAGGGGAATCAGCCCCAGCATTTT. As protein: CASTPRQGNQPQHF.

CDR3 loop: CASSLAGVRNEQFF. The CDR3 DNA reads TGTGCCAGCTCACTGGCGGGAGTTCGCAATGAGCAGTTCTTC. V is TRBV18 and J is TRBJ2-1, with 7 bases identical to TRBD2. From germline, CDR1 is KGHSH and CDR2 LQKENI. Germline trimming cut 4 bases from V and 6 bases from J; bases unmatched to any gene: 6. The CDR3 is 14 amino acids.

The chain has TRBV27 and TRBJ2-2; possible D gene TRBD2, 5 bases. This CDR3 comprises 14 residues. The V end was cut by 7 bases, the J end by 6 bases, with 15 bases between. Per the germline V gene, CDR1 is MNHEY and CDR2 is SMNVEV (reference sequence). DNA of the CDR3: TGTGCCAGCACGGCCCTAGCTGGGGCCGGGGAGCTGTTTTTT. Amino acid sequence: CASTALAGAGELFF.

This chain connects TRBV27 to TRBJ2-2; 7 bases align to TRBD2. Germline V gene data show CDR1 as MNHEY and CDR2 as SMNVEV (reference sequence). The J segment lost 1 base and the V segment lost 9 bases, leaving 8 bases of the junction unmatched. The CDR3 has 15 residues. DNA for the CDR3: TGTGCCAGTTTTCGACTAGCCCGGAACACCGGGGAGCTGTTTTTT. It encodes CASFRLARNTGELFF.

The chain recombines TRBV2 with TRBJ1-1; D remains ambiguous. The germline V and J ends were trimmed by 6 bases and 5 bases, with 10 bases remaining between them. In germline, CDR1 is SNHLY, CDR2 FYNNEI. The CDR3 sequence is 12 residues long. The CDR3: CASRLIGTEAFF. The DNA for the CDR3 is TGTGCCAGCAGGTTAATCGGGACTGAAGCTTTCTTT. Combining the CDR3 with reference TRBV2 and TRBJ1-1 gives the whole variable domain EPEVTQTPSHQVTQMGQEVILRCVPISNHLYFYWYRQILGQKVEFLVSFYNNEISEKSEIFDDQFSVERPDGSNFTLKIRSTKLEDSAMYFCASRLIGTEAFFGQGTRLTVV.

V and J are TRBV10-1 and TRBJ1-1; D call uncertain. The CDR3 extends over 17 amino acids. V was trimmed by 2 bases and J by 2 bases, leaving 18 bases between them. The V gene's germline CDR1 is WNHNN and CDR2 SYGVQD (reference sequence). The CDR3 DNA is TGCGCCAGCAGTGAGAAGGTGGCCAAGGCACCCAACACTGAAGCTTTCTTT. Its translation is CASSEKVAKAPNTEAFF.

V gene TRBV5-1 combines with J gene TRBJ2-7; weak D call: TRBD2 (6 bases). V lost 4 bases and J lost 3, with 14 bases in between. From germline, CDR1 is SGHRS and CDR2 YFSETQ. The CDR3 totals 14 residues. CDR3 nucleotides: TGCGCCAGCAGCCCGGAGGGTCTGGGCTACGAGCAGTACTTC. As protein: CASSPEGLGYEQYF.

The J gene is TRBJ2-7, the V gene TRBV28; possibly TRBD2 for D (7 bases). CDR3 length: 15 amino acids. V was cut by 5 bases and J by 2 bases, with 16 bases left in between. CDR1 and CDR2 (germline): MDHEN, SYDVKM. CDR3 protein: CASSIGGADTYEQYF. The CDR3, as DNA: TGTGCCAGCAGTATAGGGGGGGCGGACACCTACGAGCAGTACTTC. Looking up the rest from reference TRBV28 and TRBJ2-7 gives the full variable domain: DVKVTQSSRYLVKRTGEKVFLECVQDMDHENMFWYRQDPGLGLRLIYFSYDVKMKEKGDIPEGYSVSREKKERFSLILESASTNQTSMYLCASSIGGADTYEQYFGPGTRLTVT.

The chain is built from TRBV5-6 and TRBJ1-1, with no clear D. CDR3 length: 15 amino acids. V lost 1 base to trimming and J lost 1 base, with 11 bases between them. The germline gives CDR1 SGHDT, CDR2 YYEEEE. The CDR3 reads CASSLLRVANTEAFF. The CDR3 nucleotides are TGTGCCAGCAGCTTGTTACGGGTCGCGAACACTGAAGCTTTCTTT.

The chain carries TRBV27 and TRBJ2-7; 10 bases fit TRBD1. J lost 6 bases, V lost 0 bases, and 5 bases had no gene match. CDR3 length equals 15 residues. Germline loops: CDR1 MNHEY, CDR2 SMNVEV (reference sequence). The CDR3 coding sequence is TGTGCCAGCAGTTTATCCCAGGGGACAGGGGCCGAGCAGTACTTC. This gives the protein CASSLSQGTGAEQYF.

The rearrangement uses TRBV7-2 and TRBJ2-3; D gene unclear. The length of the CDR3 is 14 residues. CDR1 and CDR2 from the germline V gene are SGHTA and FQGNSA. V gave up 3 bases and J gave up 4 bases, with 11 bases separating them. CDR3: CASSLGSTADTQYF. In nucleotides, the CDR3 is TGTGCCAGCAGCTTGGGTAGCACAGCAGATACGCAGTATTTT.

This chain joins TRBV10-3 and TRBJ1-4; 7 nucleotides line up with TRBD1. The CDR3 has 15 amino acids. Germline CDR1 ENHRY, CDR2 SYGVKD. V shed 8 bases and J 0 bases; nucleotides not matched to a gene: 6. This CDR3 reads CAIGRQGPTNEKLFF. The DNA for the CDR3 is TGTGCCATCGGTAGACAGGGACCAACTAATGAAAAACTGTTTTTT.

The chain is built from TRBV6-1 and TRBJ1-4; 9 nucleotides agree with TRBD1. The CDR3 has 15 residues. From germline, CDR1 is MNHNS and CDR2 SASEGT. V shed 7 bases and J 3 bases; nucleotides not matched to a gene: 6. For the CDR3, the DNA is TGTGCCAGCATTGGACAGGGGATTGCTAATGAAAAACTGTTTTTT. Protein sequence: CASIGQGIANEKLFF.

Written as DNA, the CDR3 is TGCGCCAGCAGCTTGGGCCAGGAGACGCAGTATTTT. Its translation: CASSLGQETQYF. The J gene is TRBJ2-3, the V gene TRBV5-1, with D unclear. V lost 0 bases, J lost 9 bases, and 8 bases lay in between. Germline loops: CDR1 SGHRS, CDR2 YFSETQ. The CDR3 contains 12 residues.

The J gene is TRBJ2-2, the V gene TRBV6-6; 10 bases line up with TRBD1. Trimming at V came to 6 bases and at J to 0 bases, leaving 4 bases not matched to a gene. Germline V lookup: CDR1 MNHNY, CDR2 SVGAGI (reference sequence). The CDR3 sequence is 16 residues long. The CDR3: CASSRQGAPNTGELFF. The CDR3 DNA reads as TGTGCCAGCAGCCGACAGGGGGCACCGAACACCGGGGAGCTGTTTTTT.

The rearrangement joins TRBV6-5 to TRBJ2-7, with TRBD2 identical over 10 bases. V was clipped by 2 bases and J by 5 bases; unmatched bases: 6. Per the germline V gene, CDR1 is MNHEY and CDR2 is SVGAGI. The CDR3 totals 15 residues. The CDR3 coding sequence is TGTGCCAGCAGTTACATCGGGACTAGCGCAGACGAGCAGTACTTC. The encoded protein is CASSYIGTSADEQYF.

This rearrangement joins TRBV30 to TRBJ2-6; no clear D gene. Germline-derived CDR1 and CDR2 are GTSNPN and SVGIG (reference sequence). The CDR3 is 15 amino acids. The germline V and J ends were trimmed by 3 bases and 2 bases, with 11 bases remaining between them. CDR3 bases: TGTGCCTGGAGCGGAGTCGAAGCTGGGGCCAACGTCCTGACTTTC. It translates to CAWSGVEAGANVLTF.

The chain uses TRBV13 and TRBJ2-7; 12 positions agree with TRBD2. The V and J ends lost 5 bases and 10 bases, in that order; junction bases with no gene match: 9. The CDR3 length is 14 residues. CDR1 PRHDT and CDR2 FYEKMQ come from the germline V gene (reference sequence). DNA of the CDR3: TGTGCCAGCAGCCCCCCGGGACTAGCGGGTAAACAGTACTTC. It is translated as CASSPPGLAGKQYF.

This clone was observed a few times. V is TRBV24-1 and J is TRBJ1-1; possible D gene TRBD1, 6 bases. Trimming stripped 0 bases from V and 8 bases from J, with 15 bases between. The CDR3 runs to 15 residues. Germline V lookup: CDR1 KGHDR, CDR2 SFDVKD. The DNA of the CDR3 is TGTGCCACCAGTGATTTGCGTTCGTGGACAGACGAAGCTTTCTTT. Amino acids: CATSDLRSWTDEAFF.

The chain joins TRBV6-5 to TRBJ1-3, with no clear D. The germline V and J ends were trimmed by 0 bases and 0 bases, with 6 bases remaining between them. This CDR3 region has 15 residues. The V gene's germline CDR1 is MNHEY and CDR2 SVGAGI. CDR3 in DNA: TGTGCCAGCAGTTACTCGAAGAACTCTGGAAACACCATATATTTT. It translates to CASSYSKNSGNTIYF.